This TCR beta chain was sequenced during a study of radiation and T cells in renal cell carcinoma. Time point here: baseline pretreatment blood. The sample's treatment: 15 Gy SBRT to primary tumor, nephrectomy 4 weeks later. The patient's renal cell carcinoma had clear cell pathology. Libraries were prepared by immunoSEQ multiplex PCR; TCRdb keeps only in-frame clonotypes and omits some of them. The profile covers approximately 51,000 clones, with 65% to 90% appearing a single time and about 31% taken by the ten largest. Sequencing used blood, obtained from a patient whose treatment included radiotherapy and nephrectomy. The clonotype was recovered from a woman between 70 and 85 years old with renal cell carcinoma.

The chain's CDR3 is CASSLIGQGTNTGELFF. In DNA form, the CDR3 reads TGTGCCAGCAGCCTGATTGGACAGGGTACGAACACCGGGGAGCTGTTTTTT. This chain joins TRBV7-2 and TRBJ2-2; 8 bases match TRBD1. The trim removed 5 bases at V and 0 bases at J, leaving 8 bases unmatched. The CDR3 totals 17 residues. The germline V gene encodes CDR1 SGHTA and CDR2 FQGNSA.